The rows below give T cell receptor beta chains drawn from one sample of a study of T-cell reconstitution after alpha-beta-depleted transplantation in children. TCRdb processed the PCR reads anew with MiXCR; each CDR3 protein has one entry. The sample includes under 250,000 distinct CDR3 sequences, roughly 7.1% seen only once; the top ten take approximately 6%. The material sequenced was PBMCs, taken before TCRalphabeta/CD19-depleted stem cell transplant. Every receptor here comes from a boy aged 2-9 years with acute lymphoblastic leukemia, due to receive a stem cell transplant. Both conserved end residues are part of each CDR3. D genes are given only for firm matches. Only some rows state a clone size, as once, few, many or a class for expanded clones.

>many|TRBV2|TRBJ2-3|TRBD2
CASRRTSGTDTQYF
TGTGCCAGCAGACGGACTAGCGGCACAGATACGCAGTATTTT
>many|TRBV12-3/TRBV12-4|TRBJ1-6|-
CASSLFAQGSSPLHF
TGTGCCAGCAGTTTATTCGCACAGGGCAGTTCACCCCTCCACTTT
>many|TRBV2|TRBJ2-4|TRBD2
CAISGEDIQYF
TGTGCCATTAGCGGGGAGGACATTCAGTACTTC
>many|TRBV7-9|TRBJ2-7|TRBD2
CASSYLAGGASYEQYF
TGTGCCAGCAGCTACCTAGCGGGAGGGGCGTCCTACGAGCAGTACTTC
>many|TRBV25-1|TRBJ1-6|TRBD1
CASTGTGFSPLHF
TGTGCCAGCACCGGGACAGGGTTTTCACCCCTCCACTTT
>many|TRBV29-1|TRBJ2-7|TRBD1
CSCSQGTYEQYF
TGCAGCTGTTCACAGGGGACCTACGAGCAGTACTTC
>many|TRBV15|TRBJ2-2|-
CATSGEIGELFF
TGTGCCACCAGCGGAGAAATCGGGGAGCTGTTTTTT
>-|TRBV27|TRBJ2-7|TRBD2
CASSSSSGSFYEQYF
TGTGCCAGCAGTTCCTCCAGCGGGAGTTTCTACGAGCAGTACTTC
>many|TRBV6-2/TRBV6-3|TRBJ1-4|TRBD1
CASNDRVEKLFF
TGTGCCAGCAACGACAGGGTTGAAAAACTGTTTTTT
>few|TRBV7-2|TRBJ1-5|-
CASSLVKAGSNQPQHF
TGTGCCAGCAGCTTAGTAAAGGCAGGGAGCAATCAGCCCCAGCATTTT
>-|TRBV12-3/TRBV12-4|TRBJ2-5|TRBD2
CASRVGLEEGTQYF
TGTGCCAGCAGGGTCGGACTAGAGGAAGGGACCCAGTACTTC
>many|TRBV20-1|TRBJ1-6|TRBD1
CSAKVPGQKNSPLHF
TGCAGTGCTAAAGTTCCGGGACAGAAAAATTCACCCCTCCACTTT
>-|TRBV19|TRBJ1-4|-
CASSGQTNEKLFF
TGTGCCAGTAGTGGACAGACGAATGAAAAACTGTTTTTT
>many|TRBV6-1|TRBJ2-2|TRBD1
CASRTGDGELFF
TGTGCCAGCAGGACAGGGGACGGGGAGCTGTTTTTT
>few|TRBV7-2|TRBJ2-7|TRBD2
CASSLGLAGGTYEQYF
TGTGCCAGCAGCTTGGGACTAGCGGGGGGTACCTACGAGCAGTACTTC